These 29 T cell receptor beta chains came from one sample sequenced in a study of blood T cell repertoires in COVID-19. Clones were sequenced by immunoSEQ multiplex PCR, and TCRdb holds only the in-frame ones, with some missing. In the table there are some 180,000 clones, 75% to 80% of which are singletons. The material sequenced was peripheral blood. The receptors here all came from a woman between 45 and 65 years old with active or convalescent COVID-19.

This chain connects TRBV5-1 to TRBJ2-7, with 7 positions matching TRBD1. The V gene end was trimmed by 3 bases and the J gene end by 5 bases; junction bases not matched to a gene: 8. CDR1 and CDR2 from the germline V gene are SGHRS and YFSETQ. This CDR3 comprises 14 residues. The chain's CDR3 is CASSSDRVGDEQYF. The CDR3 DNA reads TGCGCCAGCAGCTCCGACAGGGTAGGCGACGAGCAGTACTTC.

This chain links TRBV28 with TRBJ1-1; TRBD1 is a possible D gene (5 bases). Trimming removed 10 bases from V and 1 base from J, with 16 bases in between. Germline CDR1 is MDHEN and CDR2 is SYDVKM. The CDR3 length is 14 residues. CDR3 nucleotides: TGTGCCACCCGGCGGGGCAGCGCGAACACTGAAGCTTTCTTT. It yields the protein CATRRGSANTEAFF.

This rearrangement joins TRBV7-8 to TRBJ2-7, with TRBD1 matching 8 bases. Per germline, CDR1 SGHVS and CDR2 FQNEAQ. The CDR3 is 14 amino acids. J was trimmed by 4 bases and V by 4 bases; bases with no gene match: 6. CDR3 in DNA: TGTGCCAGCAGCTACTCGGACAGGGCTTACGAGCAGTACTTC. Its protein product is CASSYSDRAYEQYF. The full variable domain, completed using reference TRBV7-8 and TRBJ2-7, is GAGVSQSPRYKVAKRGQDVALRCDPISGHVSLFWYQQALGQGPEFLTYFQNEAQLDKSGLPSDRFFAERPEGSVSTLKIQRTQQEDSAVYLCASSYSDRAYEQYFGPGTRLTVT.

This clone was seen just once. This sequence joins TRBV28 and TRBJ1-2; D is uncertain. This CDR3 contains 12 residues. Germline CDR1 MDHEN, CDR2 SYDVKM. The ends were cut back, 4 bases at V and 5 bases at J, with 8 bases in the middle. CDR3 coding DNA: TGTGCCAGCAGTTCCCCCACATATGGCTACACCTTC. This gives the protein CASSSPTYGYTF.

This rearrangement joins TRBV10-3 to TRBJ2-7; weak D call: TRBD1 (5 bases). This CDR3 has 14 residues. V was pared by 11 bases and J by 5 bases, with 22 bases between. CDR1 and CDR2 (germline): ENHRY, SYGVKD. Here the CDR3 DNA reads TGTGCCGCCAGACCACAGGAGCCCCGAGACGAGCAGTACTTC. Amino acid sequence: CAARPQEPRDEQYF.

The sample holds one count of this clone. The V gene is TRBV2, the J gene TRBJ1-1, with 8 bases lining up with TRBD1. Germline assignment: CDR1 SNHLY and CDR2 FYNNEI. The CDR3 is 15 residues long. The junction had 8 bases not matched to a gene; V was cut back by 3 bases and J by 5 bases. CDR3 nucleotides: TGTGCCAGCAGTGACCGCGGACAGGGACGAACTGAAGCTTTCTTT. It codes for CASSDRGQGRTEAFF.

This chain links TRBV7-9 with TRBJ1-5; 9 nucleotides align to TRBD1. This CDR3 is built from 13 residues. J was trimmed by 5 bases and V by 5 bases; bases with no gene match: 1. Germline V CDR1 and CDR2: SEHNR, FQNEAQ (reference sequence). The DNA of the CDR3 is TGTGCCAGCAGCCGGACAGGGGATCAGCCCCAGCATTTT. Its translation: CASSRTGDQPQHF.

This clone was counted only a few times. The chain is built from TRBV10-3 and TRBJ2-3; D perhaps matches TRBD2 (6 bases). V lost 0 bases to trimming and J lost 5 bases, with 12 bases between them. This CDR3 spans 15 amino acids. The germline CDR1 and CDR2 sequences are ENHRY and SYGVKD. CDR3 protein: CAISESGRLVDTQYF. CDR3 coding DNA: TGTGCCATCAGTGAGTCGGGGAGACTAGTAGATACGCAGTATTTT.

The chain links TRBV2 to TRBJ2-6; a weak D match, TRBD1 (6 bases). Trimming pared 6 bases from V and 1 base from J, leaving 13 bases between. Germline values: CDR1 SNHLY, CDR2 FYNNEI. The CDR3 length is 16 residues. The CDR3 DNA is TGTGCCAGCAGCCACAAACAGGGTTCTGGGGCCAACGTCCTGACTTTC. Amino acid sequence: CASSHKQGSGANVLTF.

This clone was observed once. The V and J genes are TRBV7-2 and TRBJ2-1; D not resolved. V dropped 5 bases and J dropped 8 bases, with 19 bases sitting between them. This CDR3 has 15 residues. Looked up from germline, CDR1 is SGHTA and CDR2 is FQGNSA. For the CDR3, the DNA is TGTGCCAGCAGCCCGGCCCAGACACCCTGGGATGAGCAGTTCTTC. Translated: CASSPAQTPWDEQFF.

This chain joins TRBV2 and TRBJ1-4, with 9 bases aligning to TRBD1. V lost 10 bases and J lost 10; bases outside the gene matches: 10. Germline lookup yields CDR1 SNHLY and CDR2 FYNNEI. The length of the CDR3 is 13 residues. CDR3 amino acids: CATTGTGSPKLFF. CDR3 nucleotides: TGTGCCACCACCGGGACAGGGTCGCCAAAACTGTTTTTT. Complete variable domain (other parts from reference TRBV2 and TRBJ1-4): EPEVTQTPSHQVTQMGQEVILRCVPISNHLYFYWYRQILGQKVEFLVSFYNNEISEKSEIFDDQFSVERPDGSNFTLKIRSTKLEDSAMYFCATTGTGSPKLFFGSGTQLSVL.

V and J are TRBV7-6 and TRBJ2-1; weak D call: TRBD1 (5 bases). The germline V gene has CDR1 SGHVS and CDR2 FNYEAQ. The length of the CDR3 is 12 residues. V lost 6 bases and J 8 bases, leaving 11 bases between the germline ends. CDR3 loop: CASSLTVHEQFF. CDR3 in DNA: TGTGCCAGCAGTTTGACAGTCCATGAGCAGTTCTTC.

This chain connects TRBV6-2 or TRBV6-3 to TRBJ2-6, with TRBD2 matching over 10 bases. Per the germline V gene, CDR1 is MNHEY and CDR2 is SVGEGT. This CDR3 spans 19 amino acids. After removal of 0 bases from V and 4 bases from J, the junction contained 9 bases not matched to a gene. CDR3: CASSYSRTSGGAGANVLTF. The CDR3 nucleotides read TGTGCCAGCAGTTACTCGAGGACTAGCGGTGGGGCGGGGGCCAACGTCCTGACTTTC.

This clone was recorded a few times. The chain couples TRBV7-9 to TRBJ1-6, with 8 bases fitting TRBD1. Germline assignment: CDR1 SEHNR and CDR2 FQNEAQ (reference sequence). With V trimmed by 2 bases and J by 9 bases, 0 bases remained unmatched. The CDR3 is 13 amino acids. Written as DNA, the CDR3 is TGTGCCAGCAGCTTAACAGGGGGTTCACCCCTCCACTTT. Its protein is CASSLTGGSPLHF.

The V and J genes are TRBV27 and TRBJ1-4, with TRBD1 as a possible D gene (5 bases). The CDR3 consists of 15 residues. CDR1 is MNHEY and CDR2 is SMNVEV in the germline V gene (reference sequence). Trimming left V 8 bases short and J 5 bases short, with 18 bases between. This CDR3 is CASALTMTENEKLFF. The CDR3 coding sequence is TGTGCCAGCGCCCTGACGATGACAGAAAATGAAAAACTGTTTTTT.

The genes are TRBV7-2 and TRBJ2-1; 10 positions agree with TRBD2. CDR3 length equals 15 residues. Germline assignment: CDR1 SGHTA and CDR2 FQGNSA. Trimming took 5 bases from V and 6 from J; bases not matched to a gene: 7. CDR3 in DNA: TGTGCCAGCAGCCCGCGGACTAGCGGCACCAATGAGCAGTTCTTC. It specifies CASSPRTSGTNEQFF.

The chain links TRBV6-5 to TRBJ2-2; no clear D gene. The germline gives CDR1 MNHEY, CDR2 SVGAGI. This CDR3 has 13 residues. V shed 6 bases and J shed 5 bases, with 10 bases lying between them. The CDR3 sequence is CASRQPGTGELFF. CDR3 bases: TGTGCCAGCAGGCAGCCGGGTACCGGGGAGCTGTTTTTT.

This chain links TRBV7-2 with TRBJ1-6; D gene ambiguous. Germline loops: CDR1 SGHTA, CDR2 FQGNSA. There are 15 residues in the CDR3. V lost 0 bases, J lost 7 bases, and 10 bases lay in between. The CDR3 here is CASSLARGKNSPLHF. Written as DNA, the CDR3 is TGTGCCAGCAGCTTAGCACGGGGTAAGAATTCACCCCTCCACTTT.

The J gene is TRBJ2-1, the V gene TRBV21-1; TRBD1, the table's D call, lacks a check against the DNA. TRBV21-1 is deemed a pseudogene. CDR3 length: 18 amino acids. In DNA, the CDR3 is TGTGCCAGCAGCAAAGCGCTCGGACAGCCTCACCCCTACAATGAGCAGTTCTTC. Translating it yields CASSKALGQPHPYNEQFF.

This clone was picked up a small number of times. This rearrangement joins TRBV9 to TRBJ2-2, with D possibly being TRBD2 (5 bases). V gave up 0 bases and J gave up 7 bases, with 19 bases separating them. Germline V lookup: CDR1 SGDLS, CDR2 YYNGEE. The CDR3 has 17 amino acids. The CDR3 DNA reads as TGTGCCAGCAGCGTAGCTACGATGGGAGTGGGGAGCGGGGAGCTGTTTTTT. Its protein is CASSVATMGVGSGELFF.

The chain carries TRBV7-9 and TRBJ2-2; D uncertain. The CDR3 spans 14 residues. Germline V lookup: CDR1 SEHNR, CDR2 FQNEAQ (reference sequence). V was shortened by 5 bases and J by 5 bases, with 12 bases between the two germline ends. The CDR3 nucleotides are TGTGCCAGCAGCCCTGGAGTACATACCGGGGAGCTGTTTTTT. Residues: CASSPGVHTGELFF.

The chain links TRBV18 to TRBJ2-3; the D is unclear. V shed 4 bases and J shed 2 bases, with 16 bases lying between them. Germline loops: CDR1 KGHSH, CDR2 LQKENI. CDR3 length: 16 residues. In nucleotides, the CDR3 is TGTGCCAGCTCACTGTTATACCGGTCTGACACAGATACGCAGTATTTT. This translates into CASSLLYRSDTDTQYF.

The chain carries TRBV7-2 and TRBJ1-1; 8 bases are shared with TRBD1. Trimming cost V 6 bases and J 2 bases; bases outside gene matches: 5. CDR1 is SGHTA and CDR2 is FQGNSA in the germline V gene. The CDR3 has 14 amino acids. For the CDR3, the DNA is TGTGCCAGCAGTTCGGGACAGGCCAACACTGAAGCTTTCTTT. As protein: CASSSGQANTEAFF.

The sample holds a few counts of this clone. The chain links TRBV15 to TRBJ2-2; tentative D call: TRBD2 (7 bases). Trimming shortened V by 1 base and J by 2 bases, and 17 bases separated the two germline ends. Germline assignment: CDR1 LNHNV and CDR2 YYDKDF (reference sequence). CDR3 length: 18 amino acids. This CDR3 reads CATSRGRLGGANTGELFF. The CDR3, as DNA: TGTGCCACCAGCAGAGGTCGCCTGGGGGGGGCTAACACCGGGGAGCTGTTTTTT.

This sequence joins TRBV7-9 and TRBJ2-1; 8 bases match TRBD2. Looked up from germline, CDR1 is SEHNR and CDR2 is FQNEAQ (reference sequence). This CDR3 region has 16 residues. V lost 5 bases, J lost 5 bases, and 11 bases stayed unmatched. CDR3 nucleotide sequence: TGTGCCAGCAGCGCCCCCCCGAGCGGGGGTGACAATGAGCAGTTCTTC. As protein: CASSAPPSGGDNEQFF.

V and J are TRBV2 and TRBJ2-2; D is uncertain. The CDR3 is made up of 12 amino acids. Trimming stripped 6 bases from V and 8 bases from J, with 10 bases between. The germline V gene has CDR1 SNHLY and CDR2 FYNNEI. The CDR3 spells CASRAATGELFF. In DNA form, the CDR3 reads TGTGCCAGCAGGGCGGCTACAGGGGAGCTGTTTTTT.

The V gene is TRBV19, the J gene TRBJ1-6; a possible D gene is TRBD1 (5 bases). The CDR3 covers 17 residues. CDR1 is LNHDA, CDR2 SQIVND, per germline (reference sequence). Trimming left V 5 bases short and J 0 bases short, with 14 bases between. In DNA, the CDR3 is TGTGCCAGTAGTGTAAACGGGGGTAGCTCCTATAATTCACCCCTCCACTTT. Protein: CASSVNGGSSYNSPLHF.

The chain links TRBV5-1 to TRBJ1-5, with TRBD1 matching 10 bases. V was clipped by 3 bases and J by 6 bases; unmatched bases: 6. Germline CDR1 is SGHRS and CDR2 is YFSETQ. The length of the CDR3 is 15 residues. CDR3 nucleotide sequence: TGCGCCAGCAGCTCGACAGGGGGCAAGGGTCAGCCCCAGCATTTT. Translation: CASSSTGGKGQPQHF.

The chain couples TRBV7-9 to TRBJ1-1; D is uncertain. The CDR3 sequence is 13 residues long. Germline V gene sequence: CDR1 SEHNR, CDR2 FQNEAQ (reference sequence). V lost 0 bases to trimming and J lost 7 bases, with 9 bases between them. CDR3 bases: TGTGCCAGCAGCTTAGCGGCTTCCGTTGAAGCTTTCTTT. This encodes CASSLAASVEAFF.